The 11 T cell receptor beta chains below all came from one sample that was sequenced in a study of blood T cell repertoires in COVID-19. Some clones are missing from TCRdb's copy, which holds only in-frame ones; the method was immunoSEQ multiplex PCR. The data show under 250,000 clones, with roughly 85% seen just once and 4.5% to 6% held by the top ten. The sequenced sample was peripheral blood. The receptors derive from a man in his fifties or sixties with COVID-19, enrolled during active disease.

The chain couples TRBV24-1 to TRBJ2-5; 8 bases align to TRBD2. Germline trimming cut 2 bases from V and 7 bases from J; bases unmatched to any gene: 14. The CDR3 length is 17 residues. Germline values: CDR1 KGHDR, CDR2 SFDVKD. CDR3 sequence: CATSDWGRAGASGTQYF. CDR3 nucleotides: TGTGCCACCAGTGATTGGGGTCGAGCGGGGGCCTCCGGGACCCAGTACTTC.

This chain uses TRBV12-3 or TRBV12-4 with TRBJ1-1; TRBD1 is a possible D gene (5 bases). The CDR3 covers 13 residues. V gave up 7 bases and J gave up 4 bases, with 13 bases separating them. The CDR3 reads CASTKTGGTEAFF. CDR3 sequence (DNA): TGTGCCAGCACCAAAACAGGTGGCACTGAAGCTTTCTTT.

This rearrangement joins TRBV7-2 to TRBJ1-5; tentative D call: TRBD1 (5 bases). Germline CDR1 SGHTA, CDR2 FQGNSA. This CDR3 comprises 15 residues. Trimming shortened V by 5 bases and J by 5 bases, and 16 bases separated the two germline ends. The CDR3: CASSPTQQAHQPQHF. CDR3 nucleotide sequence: TGTGCCAGCAGCCCCACTCAACAGGCCCATCAGCCCCAGCATTTT.

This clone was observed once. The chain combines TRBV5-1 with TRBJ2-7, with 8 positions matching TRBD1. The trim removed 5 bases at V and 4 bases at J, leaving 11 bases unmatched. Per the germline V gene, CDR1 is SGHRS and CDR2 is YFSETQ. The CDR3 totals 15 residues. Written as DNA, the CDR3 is TGCGCCAGCAGGCTTGGGGGGACAGGACTATACGAGCAGTACTTC. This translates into CASRLGGTGLYEQYF.

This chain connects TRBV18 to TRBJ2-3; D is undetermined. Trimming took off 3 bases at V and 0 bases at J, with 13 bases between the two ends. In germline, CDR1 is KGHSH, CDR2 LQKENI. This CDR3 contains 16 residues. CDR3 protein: CASSPALTTSTDTQYF. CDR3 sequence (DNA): TGTGCCAGCTCACCCGCCTTAACGACTAGCACAGATACGCAGTATTTT.

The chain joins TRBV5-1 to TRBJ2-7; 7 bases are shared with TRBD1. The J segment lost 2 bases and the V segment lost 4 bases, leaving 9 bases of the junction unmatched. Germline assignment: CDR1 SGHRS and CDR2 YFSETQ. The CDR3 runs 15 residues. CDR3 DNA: TGCGCCAGCAGCGCAACATCCGGGACAGCCTACGAGCAGTACTTC. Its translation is CASSATSGTAYEQYF.

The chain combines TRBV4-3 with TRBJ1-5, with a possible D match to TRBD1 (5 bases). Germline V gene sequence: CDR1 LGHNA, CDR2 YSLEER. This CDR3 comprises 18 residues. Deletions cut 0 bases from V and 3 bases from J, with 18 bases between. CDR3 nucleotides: TGCGCCAGCAGCCAAGAAACCCACGGGGGGGGAACCAATCAGCCCCAGCATTTT. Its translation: CASSQETHGGGTNQPQHF.

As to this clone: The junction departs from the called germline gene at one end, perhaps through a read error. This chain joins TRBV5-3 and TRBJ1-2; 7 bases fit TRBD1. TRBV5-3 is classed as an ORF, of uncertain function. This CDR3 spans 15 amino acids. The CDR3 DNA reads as TGTGCCAGAAGATTGGCGGGCAGGGGGGACTATGGCTACACCTTC. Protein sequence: CARRLAGRGDYGYTF.

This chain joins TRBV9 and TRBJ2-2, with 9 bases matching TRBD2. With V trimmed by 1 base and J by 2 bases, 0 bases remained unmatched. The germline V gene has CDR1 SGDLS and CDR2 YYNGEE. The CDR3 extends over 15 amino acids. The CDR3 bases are TGTGCCAGCAGCGTACTAGCGGGAAACACCGGGGAGCTGTTTTTT. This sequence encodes CASSVLAGNTGELFF.

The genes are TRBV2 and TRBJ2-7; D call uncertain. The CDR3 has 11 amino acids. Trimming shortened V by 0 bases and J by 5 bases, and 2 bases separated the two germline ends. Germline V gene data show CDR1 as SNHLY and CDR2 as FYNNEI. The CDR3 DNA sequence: TGTGCCAGCAGTGAAGCTAACGAGCAGTACTTC. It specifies CASSEANEQYF.

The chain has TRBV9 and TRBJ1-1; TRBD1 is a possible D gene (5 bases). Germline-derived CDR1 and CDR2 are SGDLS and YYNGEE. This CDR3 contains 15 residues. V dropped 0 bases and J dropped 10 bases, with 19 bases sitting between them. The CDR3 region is CASSVGGNRGTRAFF. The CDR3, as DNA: TGTGCCAGCAGCGTAGGTGGAAATAGGGGAACGAGAGCTTTCTTT.